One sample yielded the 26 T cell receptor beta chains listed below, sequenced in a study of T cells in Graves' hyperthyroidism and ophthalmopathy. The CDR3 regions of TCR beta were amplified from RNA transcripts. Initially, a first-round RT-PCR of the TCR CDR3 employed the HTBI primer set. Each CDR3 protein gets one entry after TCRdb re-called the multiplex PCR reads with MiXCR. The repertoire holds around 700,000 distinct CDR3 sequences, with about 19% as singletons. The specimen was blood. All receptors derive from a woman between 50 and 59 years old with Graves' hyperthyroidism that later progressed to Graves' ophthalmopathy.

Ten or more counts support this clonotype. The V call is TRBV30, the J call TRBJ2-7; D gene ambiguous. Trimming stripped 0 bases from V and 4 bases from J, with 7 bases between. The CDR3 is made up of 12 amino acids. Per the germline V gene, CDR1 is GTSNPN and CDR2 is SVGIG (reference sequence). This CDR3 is CAWSVLGYEQYF. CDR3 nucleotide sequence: TGTGCCTGGAGTGTACTGGGGTACGAGCAGTACTTC.

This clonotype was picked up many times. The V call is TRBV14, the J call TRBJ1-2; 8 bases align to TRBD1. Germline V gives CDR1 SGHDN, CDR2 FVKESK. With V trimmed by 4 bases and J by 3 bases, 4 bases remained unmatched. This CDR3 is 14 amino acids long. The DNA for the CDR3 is TGTGCCAGCAGCCGTGGACAGGGTGACTATGGCTACACCTTC. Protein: CASSRGQGDYGYTF.

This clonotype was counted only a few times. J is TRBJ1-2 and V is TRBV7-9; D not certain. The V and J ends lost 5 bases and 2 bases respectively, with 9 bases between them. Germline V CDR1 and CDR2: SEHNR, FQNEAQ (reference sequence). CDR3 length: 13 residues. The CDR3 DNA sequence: TGTGCCAGCAGCATCACAGTAAACTATGGCTACACCTTC. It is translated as CASSITVNYGYTF.

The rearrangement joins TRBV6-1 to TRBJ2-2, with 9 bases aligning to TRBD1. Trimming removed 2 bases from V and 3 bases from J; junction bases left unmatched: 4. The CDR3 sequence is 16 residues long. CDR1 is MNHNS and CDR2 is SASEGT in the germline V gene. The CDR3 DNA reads TGTGCCAGCAGTGAACCGGGACAGGGTTACACCGGGGAGCTGTTTTTT. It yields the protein CASSEPGQGYTGELFF.

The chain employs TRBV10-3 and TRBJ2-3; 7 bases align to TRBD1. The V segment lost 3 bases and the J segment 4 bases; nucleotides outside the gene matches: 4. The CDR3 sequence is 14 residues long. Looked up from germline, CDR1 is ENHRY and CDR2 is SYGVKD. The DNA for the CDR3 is TGTGCCATCAGTGACAACAGGGGCCCAGATACGCAGTATTTT. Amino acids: CAISDNRGPDTQYF.

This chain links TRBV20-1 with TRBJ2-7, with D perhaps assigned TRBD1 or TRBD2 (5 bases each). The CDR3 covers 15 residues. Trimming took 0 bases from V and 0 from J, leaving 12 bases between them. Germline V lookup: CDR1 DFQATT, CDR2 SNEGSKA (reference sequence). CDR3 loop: CSARDPSGSSYEQYF. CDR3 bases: TGCAGTGCTAGAGATCCGTCAGGGAGCTCCTACGAGCAGTACTTC.

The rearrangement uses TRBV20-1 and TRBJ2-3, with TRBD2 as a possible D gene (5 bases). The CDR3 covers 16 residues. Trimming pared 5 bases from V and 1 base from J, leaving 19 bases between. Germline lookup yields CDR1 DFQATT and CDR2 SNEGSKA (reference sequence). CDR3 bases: TGCAGTGCTTCTATCTCGTCCCCGCGGGGCACAGATACGCAGTATTTT. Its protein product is CSASISSPRGTDTQYF.

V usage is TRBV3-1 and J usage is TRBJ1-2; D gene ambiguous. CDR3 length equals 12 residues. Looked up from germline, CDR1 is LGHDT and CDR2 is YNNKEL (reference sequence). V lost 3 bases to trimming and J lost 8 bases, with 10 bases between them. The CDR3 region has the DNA TGTGCCAGCAGCCAGAGTGAGCGGGGCTACACCTTC. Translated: CASSQSERGYTF. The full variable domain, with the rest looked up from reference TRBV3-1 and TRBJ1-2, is DTAVSQTPKYLVTQMGNDKSIKCEQNLGHDTMYWYKQDSKKFLKIMFSYNNKELIINETVPNRFSPKSPDKAHLNLHINSLELGDSAVYFCASSQSERGYTFGSGTRLTVV.

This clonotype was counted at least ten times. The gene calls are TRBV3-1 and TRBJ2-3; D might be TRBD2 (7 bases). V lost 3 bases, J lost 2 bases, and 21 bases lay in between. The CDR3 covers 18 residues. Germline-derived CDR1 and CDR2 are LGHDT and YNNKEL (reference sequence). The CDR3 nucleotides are TGTGCCAGCAGCCATCTTCTAGGGGGGGGCGGCAACACAGATACGCAGTATTTT. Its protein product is CASSHLLGGGGNTDTQYF.

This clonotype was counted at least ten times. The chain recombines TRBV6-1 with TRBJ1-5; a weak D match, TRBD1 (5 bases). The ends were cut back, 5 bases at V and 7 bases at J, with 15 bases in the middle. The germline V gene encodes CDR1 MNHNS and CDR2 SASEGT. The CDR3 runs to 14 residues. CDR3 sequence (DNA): TGTGCCAGCAGTTACCAAGGGTGGGGCCAGCCCCAGCATTTT. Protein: CASSYQGWGQPQHF.

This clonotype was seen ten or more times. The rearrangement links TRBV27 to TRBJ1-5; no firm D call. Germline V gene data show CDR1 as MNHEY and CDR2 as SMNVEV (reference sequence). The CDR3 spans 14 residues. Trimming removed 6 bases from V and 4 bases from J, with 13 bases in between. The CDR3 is CASRGPSQNQPQHF. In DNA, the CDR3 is TGTGCCAGCAGGGGCCCCTCCCAAAATCAGCCCCAGCATTTT.

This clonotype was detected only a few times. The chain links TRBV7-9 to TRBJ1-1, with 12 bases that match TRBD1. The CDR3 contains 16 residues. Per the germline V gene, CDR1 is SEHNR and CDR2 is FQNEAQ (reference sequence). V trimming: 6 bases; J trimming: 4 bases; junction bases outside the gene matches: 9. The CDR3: CASSSGTGGMFTEAFF. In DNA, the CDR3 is TGTGCCAGCAGTAGTGGGACAGGGGGCATGTTCACTGAAGCTTTCTTT.

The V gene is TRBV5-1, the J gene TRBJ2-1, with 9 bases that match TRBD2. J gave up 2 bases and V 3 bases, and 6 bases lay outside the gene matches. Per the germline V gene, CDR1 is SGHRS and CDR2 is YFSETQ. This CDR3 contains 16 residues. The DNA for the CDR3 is TGCGCCAGCAGCTCGAGGTCTAGCGGGGCCTACAATGAGCAGTTCTTC. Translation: CASSSRSSGAYNEQFF.

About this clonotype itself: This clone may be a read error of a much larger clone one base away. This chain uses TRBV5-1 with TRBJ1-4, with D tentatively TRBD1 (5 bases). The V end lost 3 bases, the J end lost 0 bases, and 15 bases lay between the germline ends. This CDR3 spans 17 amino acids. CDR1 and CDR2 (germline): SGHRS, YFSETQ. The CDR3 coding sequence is TGCGCCAGCAGCTCGGGGCAGACATTTTCAACTAATGAAAAACTGTTTTTT. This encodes CASSSGQTFSTNEKLFF.

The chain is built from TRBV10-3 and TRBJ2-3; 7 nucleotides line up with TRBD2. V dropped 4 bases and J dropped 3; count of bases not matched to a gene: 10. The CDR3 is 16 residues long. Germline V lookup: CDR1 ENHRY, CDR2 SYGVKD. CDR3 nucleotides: TGTGCCATCAGTGCCGTCGTAGCGGGTGGGACAGATACGCAGTATTTT. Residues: CAISAVVAGGTDTQYF.

The CDR3 region has the DNA TGTGCCAGCAGTCCGACTCGGGCAGGGACGGGCTATGGCTACACCTTC. This gives the protein CASSPTRAGTGYGYTF. The chain couples TRBV12-3 or TRBV12-4 to TRBJ1-2, with D possibly being TRBD1 (5 bases). V lost 5 bases and J lost 4, with 20 bases in between. This CDR3 is built from 16 residues.

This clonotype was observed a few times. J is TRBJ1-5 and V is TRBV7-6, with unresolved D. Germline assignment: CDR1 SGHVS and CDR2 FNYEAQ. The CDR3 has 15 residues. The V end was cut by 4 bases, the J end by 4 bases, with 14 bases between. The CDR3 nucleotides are TGTGCCAGCAGCTCCGGGCCTTACCCGAATCAGCCCCAGCATTTT. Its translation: CASSSGPYPNQPQHF.

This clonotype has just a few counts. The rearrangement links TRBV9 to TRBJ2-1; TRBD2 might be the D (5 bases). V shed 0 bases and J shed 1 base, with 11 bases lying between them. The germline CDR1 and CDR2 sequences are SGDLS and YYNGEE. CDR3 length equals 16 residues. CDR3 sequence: CASSVGPSPSYNEQFF. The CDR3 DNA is TGTGCCAGCAGCGTAGGACCTAGCCCTTCCTACAATGAGCAGTTCTTC.

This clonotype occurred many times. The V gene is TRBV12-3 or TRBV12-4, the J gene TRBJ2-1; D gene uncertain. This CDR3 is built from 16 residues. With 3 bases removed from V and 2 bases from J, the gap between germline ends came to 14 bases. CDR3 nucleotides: TGTGCCAGCAGTTTGGCCCTCATCGGCCCCTACAATGAGCAGTTCTTC. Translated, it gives CASSLALIGPYNEQFF.

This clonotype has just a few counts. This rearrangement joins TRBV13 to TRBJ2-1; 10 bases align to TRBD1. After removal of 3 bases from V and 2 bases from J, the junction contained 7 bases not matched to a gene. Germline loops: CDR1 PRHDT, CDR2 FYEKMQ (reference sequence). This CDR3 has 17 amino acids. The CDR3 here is CASSLATGGTTYNEQFF. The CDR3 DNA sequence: TGTGCCAGCAGCTTGGCGACAGGGGGCACTACCTACAATGAGCAGTTCTTC.

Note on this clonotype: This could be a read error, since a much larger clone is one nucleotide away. The CDR3 sequence: CSARDAGPGGNQPQHF. CDR3 in DNA: TGCAGTGCTAGAGATGCAGGGCCAGGCGGCAATCAGCCCCAGCATTTT. The J gene is TRBJ1-5, the V gene TRBV20-1; TRBD1 is a possible D gene (5 bases). Trimming took off 0 bases at V and 2 bases at J, with 14 bases between the two ends. Germline CDR1 DFQATT, CDR2 SNEGSKA (reference sequence). The CDR3 is 16 amino acids.

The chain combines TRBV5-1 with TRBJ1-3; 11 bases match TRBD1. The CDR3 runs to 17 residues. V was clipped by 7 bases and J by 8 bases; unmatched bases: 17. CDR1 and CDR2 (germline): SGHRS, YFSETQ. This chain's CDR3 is CASAEGPGQGARHTIYF. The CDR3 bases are TGCGCCAGCGCAGAGGGCCCAGGACAGGGGGCGCGTCACACCATATATTTT. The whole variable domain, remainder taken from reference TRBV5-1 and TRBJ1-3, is KAGVTQTPRYLIKTRGQQVTLSCSPISGHRSVSWYQQTPGQGLQFLFEYFSETQRNKGNFPGRFSGRQFSNSRSEMNVSTLELGDSALYLCASAEGPGQGARHTIYFGEGSWLTVV.

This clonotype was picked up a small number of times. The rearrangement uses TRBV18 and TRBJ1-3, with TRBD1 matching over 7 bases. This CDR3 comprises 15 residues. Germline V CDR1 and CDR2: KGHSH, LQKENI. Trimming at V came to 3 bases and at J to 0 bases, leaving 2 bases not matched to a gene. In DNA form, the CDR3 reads TGTGCCAGCTCACCGGGACAGATCTCTGGAAACACCATATATTTT. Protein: CASSPGQISGNTIYF.

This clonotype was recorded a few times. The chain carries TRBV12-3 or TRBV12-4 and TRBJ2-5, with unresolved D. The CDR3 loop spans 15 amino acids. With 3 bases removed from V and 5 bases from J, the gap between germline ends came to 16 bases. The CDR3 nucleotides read TGTGCCAGCAGTTTTAACTTTAACGGGTTGGAGACCCAGTACTTC. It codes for CASSFNFNGLETQYF.

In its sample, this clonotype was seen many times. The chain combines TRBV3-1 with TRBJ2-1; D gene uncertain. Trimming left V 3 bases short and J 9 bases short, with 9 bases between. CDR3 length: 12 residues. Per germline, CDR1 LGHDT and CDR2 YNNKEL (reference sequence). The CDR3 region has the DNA TGTGCCAGCAGCCACAGTGGGTCTGAGCAGTTCTTC. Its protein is CASSHSGSEQFF.

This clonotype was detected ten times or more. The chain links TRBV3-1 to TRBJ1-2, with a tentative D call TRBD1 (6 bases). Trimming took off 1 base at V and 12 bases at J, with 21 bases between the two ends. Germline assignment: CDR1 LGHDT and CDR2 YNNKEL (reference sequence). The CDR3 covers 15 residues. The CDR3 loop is CASSQGPGAIWPNTF. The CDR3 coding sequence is TGTGCCAGCAGCCAAGGCCCGGGGGCGATTTGGCCGAACACCTTC.